The TCR beta chain under discussion was sequenced for a study of T cells in Graves' hyperthyroidism and ophthalmopathy. Germline loops: CDR1 DFQATT, CDR2 SNEGSKA (reference sequence). The CDR3 totals 14 residues. V gave up 1 base and J gave up 6 bases, with 12 bases separating them. Amplified TCR beta CDR3 regions derived from RNA transcripts. The TCR CDR3 was amplified in a first-round RT-PCR using the HTBI primer set. One entry per CDR3 protein results from TCRdb running MiXCR on the multiplex PCR reads. The sample records 95,000 to 100,000 distinct CDR3 sequences, about half being singletons. Sequencing input: blood. The receptor was derived from a middle-aged woman with Graves' hyperthyroidism. The chain carries TRBV20-1 and TRBJ1-4; D is unresolved. CDR3: CSARGLLADEKLFF. The CDR3 nucleotides read TGCAGTGCTAGAGGCCTGTTGGCGGATGAAAAACTGTTTTTT.